What follows are 9 T cell receptor beta chains derived from one specimen sequenced in a study of blood T cell repertoires in COVID-19. The assay was immunoSEQ multiplex PCR, and TCRdb's table has in-frame clones only and misses some. Of around 150,000 clones in the sample, roughly 87% were seen once. Sequencing was carried out using peripheral blood. The source is a woman aged 60-75 years who had recovered from COVID-19.

This chain uses TRBV11-2 with TRBJ2-7, with D perhaps TRBD1 (7 bases). With 6 bases removed from V and 5 bases from J, the gap between germline ends came to 14 bases. The CDR3 contains 13 residues. Germline CDR1 SGHAT, CDR2 FQNNGV. The CDR3 bases are TGTGCCAGCAGACCCGCAGGGGGGCACGAGCAGTACTTC. Translating gives CASRPAGGHEQYF. Drawing the rest from reference TRBV11-2 and TRBJ2-7, the complete variable domain is EAGVAQSPRYKIIEKRQSVAFWCNPISGHATLYWYQQILGQGPKLLIQFQNNGVVDDSQLPKDRFSAERLKGVDSTLKIQPAKLEDSAVYLCASRPAGGHEQYFGPGTRLTVT.

This chain uses TRBV7-3 with TRBJ2-2; weak D call: TRBD1 (6 bases). Germline lookup yields CDR1 SGHTA and CDR2 FQGTGA. The CDR3 has 15 amino acids. V dropped 5 bases and J dropped 0 bases, with 10 bases sitting between them. CDR3 sequence (DNA): TGTGCCAGCAGCCGACAGGCACCGAACACCGGGGAGCTGTTTTTT. Protein sequence: CASSRQAPNTGELFF.

This clone was seen only a few times. The rearrangement joins TRBV19 to TRBJ1-1; no firm D call. CDR3 length: 12 amino acids. Germline V lookup: CDR1 LNHDA, CDR2 SQIVND (reference sequence). V lost 6 bases and J 3 bases, leaving 8 bases between the germline ends. The CDR3 protein is CASSSRDTEAFF. The CDR3 region has the DNA TGTGCCAGTAGCTCGAGGGACACTGAAGCTTTCTTT.

The chain links TRBV27 to TRBJ2-5; no clear D gene. CDR1 MNHEY and CDR2 SMNVEV come from the germline V gene (reference sequence). This CDR3 is built from 13 residues. Trimming cost V 5 bases and J 0 bases, with 7 bases left between them. As DNA, the CDR3 is TGTGCCAGCAGTATCCGCGACCAAGAGACCCAGTACTTC. Amino acids: CASSIRDQETQYF.

V usage is TRBV19 and J usage is TRBJ2-3; TRBD1 aligns across 9 bases. The CDR3 sequence is 15 residues long. Trimming took 2 bases from V and 11 from J; bases not matched to a gene: 11. Germline V CDR1 and CDR2: LNHDA, SQIVND (reference sequence). The DNA of the CDR3 is TGTGCCAGTAGTATATTAGGGACAGGGACGTGGGAGCAGTATTTT. Translating gives CASSILGTGTWEQYF.

The chain has TRBV7-9 and TRBJ2-3; D not resolved. Germline CDR1 and CDR2: SEHNR and FQNEAQ (reference sequence). The CDR3 runs to 13 residues. With 2 bases removed from V and 6 bases from J, the gap between germline ends came to 9 bases. The CDR3 loop is CASSLPPIDTQYF. In DNA form, the CDR3 reads TGTGCCAGCAGCTTACCCCCAATCGATACGCAGTATTTT.

CDR3: CSASRDKAFF. CDR3 DNA sequence: TGCAGTGCTAGCCGGGACAAAGCTTTCTTT. The V and J genes are TRBV20-1 and TRBJ1-1; TRBD1 is a possible D gene (6 bases). Trimming shortened V by 3 bases and J by 9 bases, and 8 bases separated the two germline ends. The germline V gene has CDR1 DFQATT and CDR2 SNEGSKA (reference sequence). The CDR3 is made up of 10 amino acids.

This clone is a singleton in its sample. The rearrangement uses TRBV12-5 and TRBJ2-1; D not resolved. Germline V gives CDR1 LGHNT, CDR2 FRNRAP. The CDR3 runs to 11 residues. Trimming took off 5 bases at V and 4 bases at J, with 3 bases between the two ends. The CDR3 is CASGTYNEQFF. Here the CDR3 DNA reads TGTGCTAGTGGTACTTACAATGAGCAGTTCTTC.

V gene TRBV5-8 combines with J gene TRBJ1-6, with TRBD1 matching 8 bases. V trimming: 4 bases; J trimming: 9 bases; junction bases outside the gene matches: 9. CDR3 length: 15 amino acids. Per the germline V gene, CDR1 is SGHTS and CDR2 is YDEGEE. CDR3 amino acids: CASSAFDRGVSPLHF. The DNA for the CDR3 is TGTGCCAGCAGCGCCTTCGACAGGGGAGTTTCACCCCTCCACTTT.